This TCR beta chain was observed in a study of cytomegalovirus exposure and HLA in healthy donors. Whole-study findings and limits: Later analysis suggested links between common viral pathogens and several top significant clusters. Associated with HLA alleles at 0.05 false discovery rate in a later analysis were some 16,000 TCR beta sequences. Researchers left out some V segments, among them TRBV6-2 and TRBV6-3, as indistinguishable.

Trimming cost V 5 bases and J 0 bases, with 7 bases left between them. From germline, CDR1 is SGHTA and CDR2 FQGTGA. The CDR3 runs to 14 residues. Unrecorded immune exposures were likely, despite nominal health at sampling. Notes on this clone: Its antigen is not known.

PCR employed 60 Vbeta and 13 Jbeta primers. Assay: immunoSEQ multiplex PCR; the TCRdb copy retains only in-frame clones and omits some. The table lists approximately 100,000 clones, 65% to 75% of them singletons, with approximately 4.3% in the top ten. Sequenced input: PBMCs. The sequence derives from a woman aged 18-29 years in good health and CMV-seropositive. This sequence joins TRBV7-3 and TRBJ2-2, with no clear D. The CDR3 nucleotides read TGTGCCAGCAGCCCCACTACGAACACCGGGGAGCTGTTTTTT. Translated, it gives CASSPTTNTGELFF.